The entry that follows covers one T cell receptor beta chain sequence. Its antigen remains unidentified. The CDR3 end falls 3 residues outside the read, so it is completed with the germline J gene. These data belong to a study of T cells in women clearing cervical HPV infection. Across the whole study: HLA type could not be excluded as a confounder.

J lost 8 bases, V lost 3 bases, and 7 bases had no gene match. This CDR3 region has 15 residues. Germline V gives CDR1 KGHSH, CDR2 LQKENI. Study-wide results and caveats: CIN3+ cases had significantly higher TCR repertoire richness than controls, but evenness did not differ. TRBV6-7 abundance was lower in cases than controls (around 0.1% versus 0.15%).

Only in-frame clones appear in the TCRdb table, and some are missing; sequencing was by immunoSEQ multiplex PCR. The sample's table shows tens of thousands of clones. Sample: blood buffy coat. This receptor was obtained from a woman aged 18 to 75 with a cervical HPV16 infection that either progressed to CIN3+ or cleared (not recorded which). This rearrangement joins TRBV18 to TRBJ1-4; TRBD1 aligns across 9 bases. This chain's CDR3 is CASSPQGQGDEKLFF. CDR3 bases read: TGTGCCAGCTCACCCCAGGGACAGGGAGACGAAAAA. Full variable domain (remainder filled in from reference TRBV18 and TRBJ1-4): NAGVMQNPRHLVRRRGQEARLRCSPMKGHSHVYWYRQLPEEGLKFMVYLQKENIIDESGMPKERFSAEFPKEGPSILRIQQVVRGDSAAYFCASSPQGQGDEKLFFGSGTQLSVL.